One sample yielded the 16 T cell receptor beta chains listed below, sequenced in a study of Graves' ophthalmopathy and Graves' hyperthyroidism. The TCR beta CDR3 regions underwent amplification from RNA transcripts. First-round RT-PCR used HTBI primers; second-round multiplex PCR followed. One entry per CDR3 protein results from TCRdb running MiXCR on the multiplex PCR reads. The data show a few hundred thousand distinct CDR3 sequences, 17% seen once. The sequenced sample was peripheral blood. These receptors were taken from an adult woman with stable Graves' hyperthyroidism.

This clonotype was seen at least ten times. The chain employs TRBV5-6 and TRBJ2-6, with a weak D call TRBD1 (5 bases). This CDR3 has 16 amino acids. Deletions cut 0 bases from V and 4 bases from J, with 11 bases between. The germline gives CDR1 SGHDT, CDR2 YYEEEE. The CDR3 DNA is TGTGCCAGCAGCTTGGGCAATAACAGGGGGGCCAACGTCCTGACTTTC. Protein product: CASSLGNNRGANVLTF. The full variable domain, with the rest looked up from reference TRBV5-6 and TRBJ2-6, is DAGVTQSPTHLIKTRGQQVTLRCSPKSGHDTVSWYQQALGQGPQFIFQYYEEEERQRGNFPDRFSGHQFPNYSSELNVNALLLGDSALYLCASSLGNNRGANVLTFGAGSRLTVL.

This clonotype has at least ten counts. The DNA for the CDR3 is TGTGCCAGCAGTTTAGGCATTTTCAGGGGCCCGGATTACGAGCAGTACTTC. Translating it yields CASSLGIFRGPDYEQYF. V and J are TRBV28 and TRBJ2-7; weak D call: TRBD1 (6 bases). V lost 2 bases and J 4 bases, leaving 21 bases between the germline ends. The length of the CDR3 is 17 residues. CDR1 is MDHEN and CDR2 is SYDVKM in the germline V gene.

This clonotype turned up a few times. For the CDR3, the DNA is TGTGCCAGCAGCCCGCGGGGACTAGCGGGAATCAACGAGCAGTACTTC. Its protein is CASSPRGLAGINEQYF. V gene TRBV11-1 combines with J gene TRBJ2-7, with 13 bases fitting TRBD2. The V and J ends lost 5 bases and 5 bases, in that order; junction bases with no gene match: 9. The CDR3 extends over 16 amino acids. Germline V lookup: CDR1 SGHAT, CDR2 FQDESV (reference sequence). The variable domain in full, with the rest retrieved from reference TRBV11-1 and TRBJ2-7, is EAEVAQSPRYKITEKSQAVAFWCDPISGHATLYWYRQILGQGPELLVQFQDESVVDDSQLPKDRFSAERLKGVDSTLKIQPAELGDSAMYLCASSPRGLAGINEQYFGPGTRLTVT.

The genes are TRBV6-1 and TRBJ1-6, with D possibly being TRBD1 (5 bases). V was shortened by 6 bases and J by 7 bases, with 13 bases between the two germline ends. Germline assignment: CDR1 MNHNS and CDR2 SASEGT. The CDR3 covers 14 residues. Written as DNA, the CDR3 is TGTGCCAGCAGCCCCGTGTGGGACAATTCACCCCTCCACTTT. The encoded protein is CASSPVWDNSPLHF.

The table lists this clonotype with a count of one. The chain is built from TRBV11-2 and TRBJ1-1; a possible D gene is TRBD1 (6 bases). Germline CDR1 is SGHAT and CDR2 is FQNNGV. This CDR3 spans 14 amino acids. Deletions cut 0 bases from V and 8 bases from J, with 13 bases between. CDR3 loop: CASSLEFGGAEAFF. The CDR3 nucleotides read TGTGCCAGCAGCTTAGAATTTGGGGGCGCGGAAGCTTTCTTT.

This clonotype was seen many times. This chain links TRBV24-1 with TRBJ1-2, with 9 bases matching TRBD1. This CDR3 has 13 residues. Germline V gene sequence: CDR1 KGHDR, CDR2 SFDVKD. The junction had 4 bases not matched to a gene; V was cut back by 6 bases and J by 6 bases. The DNA of the CDR3 is TGTGCCACCAGTAAGGACAGGGGAGATGGCTACACCTTC. Translation: CATSKDRGDGYTF.

This clonotype was picked up many times. The chain links TRBV20-1 to TRBJ2-7; D is possibly TRBD1 or TRBD2 (6 bases each). Germline CDR1 is DFQATT and CDR2 is SNEGSKA (reference sequence). The CDR3 has 15 amino acids. The V end lost 6 bases, the J end lost 2 bases, and 20 bases lay between the germline ends. The CDR3 region has the DNA TGCAGTGCCCCCCAGGCGGGGAAGGGGGCCTACGAGCAGTACTTC. This translates into CSAPQAGKGAYEQYF.

This clonotype showed up many times. The rearrangement joins TRBV4-3 to TRBJ1-1, with TRBD1 as a possible D gene (5 bases). Germline V gene data show CDR1 as LGHNA and CDR2 as YSLEER. Trimming took off 2 bases at V and 1 base at J, with 20 bases between the two ends. The CDR3 has 18 residues. CDR3 amino acids: CASSQSLFFVGQNTEAFF. The CDR3 coding sequence is TGCGCCAGCAGCCAATCTCTCTTCTTTGTAGGACAGAACACTGAAGCTTTCTTT.

This clonotype was seen repeatedly, ten times or more. This chain joins TRBV29-1 and TRBJ1-1, with D perhaps TRBD1 (5 bases). Trimming stripped 5 bases from V and 2 bases from J, with 15 bases between. The CDR3 is 14 residues long. Germline loops: CDR1 SQVTM, CDR2 ANQGSEA. CDR3 loop: CSVNSLQGNTEAFF. CDR3 DNA: TGCAGCGTTAACTCTCTCCAGGGCAACACTGAAGCTTTCTTT.

Ten or more counts support this clonotype. The chain recombines TRBV30 with TRBJ1-3, with D perhaps matching TRBD1 (5 bases). Germline-derived CDR1 and CDR2 are GTSNPN and SVGIG (reference sequence). V gave up 2 bases and J gave up 0 bases, with 11 bases separating them. The CDR3 totals 15 residues. CDR3 in DNA: TGTGCCTGGAGTTCTGGGGCGCACTCTGGAAACACCATATATTTT. Protein: CAWSSGAHSGNTIYF.

CDR3 residues: CASSRDILVEQYF. For the CDR3, the DNA is TGTGCCAGCAGCCGGGACATCCTCGTCGAGCAGTACTTC. The rearrangement links TRBV6-2 or TRBV6-3 to TRBJ2-7; a possible D gene is TRBD1 (6 bases). CDR1 and CDR2 (germline): MNHEY, SVGEGT. This CDR3 is 13 amino acids long. Trimming cost V 6 bases and J 6 bases, with 15 bases left between them.

Ten or more counts support this clonotype. The rearrangement joins TRBV11-2 to TRBJ2-5; TRBD1 aligns across 7 bases. Trimming took 1 base from V and 5 from J; bases not matched to a gene: 10. The CDR3 contains 16 residues. The germline CDR1 and CDR2 sequences are SGHAT and FQNNGV. This chain's CDR3 is CASSLGTGTLSETQYF. DNA of the CDR3: TGTGCCAGCAGCTTAGGGACAGGTACCCTGTCGGAGACCCAGTACTTC.

J is TRBJ2-3 and V is TRBV20-1, with D perhaps TRBD1 or TRBD2 (6 bases each). V shed 3 bases and J shed 4 bases, with 8 bases lying between them. The CDR3 extends over 12 amino acids. CDR1 DFQATT and CDR2 SNEGSKA come from the germline V gene (reference sequence). CDR3 sequence: CSARGGADTQYF. The CDR3 bases are TGCAGTGCTAGGGGGGGCGCAGATACGCAGTATTTT.

This clonotype has just one count. The rearrangement uses TRBV15 and TRBJ1-5, with D unclear. CDR1 and CDR2 from the germline V gene are LNHNV and YYDKDF (reference sequence). V lost 0 bases to trimming and J lost 5 bases, with 17 bases between them. CDR3 size: 17 residues. DNA of the CDR3: TGTGCCACCAGCAGAGATAAGACGGGAAGGGCGGATCAGCCCCAGCATTTT. This codes for CATSRDKTGRADQPQHF. The complete variable domain, with remaining parts taken from reference TRBV15 and TRBJ1-5, reads DAMVIQNPRYQVTQFGKPVTLSCSQTLNHNVMYWYQQKSSQAPKLLFHYYDKDFNNEADTPDNFQSRRPNTSFCFLDIRSPGLGDTAMYLCATSRDKTGRADQPQHFGDGTRLSIL.

In this sample, this clonotype turned up a few times. The rearrangement links TRBV4-2 to TRBJ1-2; D unclear. The CDR3 has 13 amino acids. Trimming took off 4 bases at V and 8 bases at J, with 14 bases between the two ends. The germline V gene encodes CDR1 LGHNA and CDR2 YNFKEQ. The CDR3 bases are TGTGCCAGCAGCCCCAACCGACATCACGGCTACACCTTC. It yields the protein CASSPNRHHGYTF.

This clonotype was counted many times. The chain recombines TRBV19 with TRBJ2-7, with 9 nucleotides matching TRBD2. The CDR3 sequence is 13 residues long. V lost 9 bases and J lost 6; bases outside the gene matches: 9. The germline gives CDR1 LNHDA, CDR2 SQIVND (reference sequence). The CDR3 DNA is TGTGCCAGCTCCTCTAGCGGGACTCCCGAGCAGTACTTC. Residues: CASSSSGTPEQYF.